The present T cell receptor beta chain was sequenced within a study of identical twins. Study results and caveats: Findings came from cross-sectional statistics, without long-term follow-up of donors. With abundant cord blood beta clonotypes, insertions were fewer; memory repertoires showed no such pattern.

TCRdb re-derived calls from the 5' RACE reads in MiXCR, one entry per CDR3 protein. Among 350,000 to 450,000 distinct CDR3 sequences listed, under 20% were seen once. Of note for this clonotype: Its antigen is unknown.

Between the trimmed V and J ends, which lost 3 bases and 10 bases, there was a span of 7 bases. Germline V gene data show CDR1 as SEHNR and CDR2 as FQNEAQ (reference sequence). The CDR3 runs to 12 residues. There were only healthy Caucasians among the donors. The chain uses TRBV7-9 and TRBJ1-6, with unresolved D. Sequencing input: naive T cells sorted from blood. This TCR was recovered from a man aged 45-60 years in good health. This CDR3 is CASSLSESPLHF. The CDR3, as DNA: TGTGCCAGCAGCTTGTCCGAGTCACCCCTCCACTTT. The whole variable domain, filled in from reference TRBV7-9 and TRBJ1-6, reads DTGVSQNPRHKITKRGQNVTFRCDPISEHNRLYWYRQTLGQGPEFLTYFQNEAQLEKSRLLSDRFSAERPKGSFSTLEIQRTEQGDSAMYLCASSLSESPLHFGNGTRLTVT.